This T cell receptor beta chain was captured in a study of response to subunit inactivated influenza vaccine. Each CDR3 protein is one row after TCRdb ran MiXCR on the RT-PCR reads. The repertoire has 600,000 to 700,000 distinct CDR3 sequences, 14% of them found once; the top ten carry 7.5% to 8%. Many counts were recorded for this clonotype. Its antigen remains unidentified. Overall study results and limits: Each seasonal influenza vaccination, the authors suggested, recruits few new T cells.

The sample was PBMCs from blood, taken less than 15 days before vaccination. This receptor was identified in a man aged 50 to 60 who received an inactivated influenza vaccine.

CDR3 nucleotides: TGTGCCAGCAGCTTAGAGGGGACGGGGGGAAATGAGCAGTTCTTC. Residues: CASSLEGTGGNEQFF. The chain recombines TRBV7-9 with TRBJ2-1; 7 positions agree with TRBD2. The CDR3 runs 15 residues. Trimming took 1 base from V and 7 from J; bases not matched to a gene: 7. Germline V gene data show CDR1 as SEHNR and CDR2 as FQNEAQ (reference sequence).